This is a list of T cell receptor beta chains from one sample in a study of cytomegalovirus exposure and HLA in healthy donors. Measured with immunoSEQ multiplex PCR; TCRdb has only the in-frame clones, and not every one. The sample has about 180,000 clones, over 70% seen once; the top ten hold around 5.7%. Sequenced material: PBMCs. These receptors all stem from a man in his forties or fifties in good health and CMV-seronegative. Both conserved end residues are part of each CDR3. A D gene is named only where the DNA matches it firmly. Clone size, where shown, is once, few, many, or a class for clones that have expanded.

NA,TRBJ2-1,TRBV7-2,few,TGTGCCAGCAGCTTAGTTCGGTTCAATGAGCAGTTCTTC,CASSLVRFNEQFF
TRBD2,TRBJ2-7,TRBV29-1,NA,TGCAGCGTTGCCTCCGGGACTAGCGGGAGATACGAGCAGTACTTC,CSVASGTSGRYEQYF
TRBD2,TRBJ2-2,TRBV9,NA,TGTGCCAGCAGCCCAACTAGCGGGGGGCCCACCGGGGAGCTGTTTTTT,CASSPTSGGPTGELFF
TRBD1,TRBJ2-7,TRBV4-1,NA,TGCGCCAGCAGCCAAGCCGGACAGGGGAACTTCTACGAGCAGTACTTC,CASSQAGQGNFYEQYF
TRBD1,TRBJ2-7,TRBV5-5,few,TGTGTCCCTCCGGGACAGGCAACCTACGAGCAGTACTTC,CVPPGQATYEQYF
NA,TRBJ2-1,TRBV6-6,NA,TGTGCCAGCAGTTACCCGGACAGAGACAATGAGCAGTTCTTC,CASSYPDRDNEQFF
NA,TRBJ1-1,TRBV1,NA,TGCACCAGCAGCCAATGTACAGGGGTCAAAATGAACACTGAAGCTTTCTTT,CTSSQCTGVKMNTEAFF
TRBD1,TRBJ1-1,TRBV18,NA,TGTGCCAGCTCAAACCAGGGGGAAGGCACTGAAGCTTTCTTT,CASSNQGEGTEAFF
NA,TRBJ2-1,TRBV5-1,NA,TGCGCCAGCAGCGTCTCCAGTGAGCAGTTCTTC,CASSVSSEQFF
NA,TRBJ2-3,TRBV7-2,NA,TGTGCCAGCAGCCAAAGACGTAGCCTCACAGATACGCAGTATTTT,CASSQRRSLTDTQYF
TRBD1,TRBJ1-6,TRBV7-8,NA,TGTGCCAGCAGCTTAGTAGGGACAGGGAATTCACCCCTCCACTTT,CASSLVGTGNSPLHF
TRBD1,TRBJ1-5,TRBV19,NA,TGTGCCAGTAGTATCCGGGACAGGAATCAGCCCCAGCATTTT,CASSIRDRNQPQHF
NA,TRBJ2-3,TRBV11-2,NA,TGTGCCACCGGTCGGGGTTACACAGATACGCAGTATTTT,CATGRGYTDTQYF
NA,TRBJ1-2,TRBV5-1,once,TGCGCCAGCAGCTTGCAAACTAACTATGGCTACACCTTC,CASSLQTNYGYTF
TRBD1,TRBJ1-2,TRBV5-1,NA,TGCGCCAGCGGACTATCACCGGGACAGGGGGCACTTGGCTACACCTTC,CASGLSPGQGALGYTF
NA,TRBJ2-1,TRBV5-1,NA,TGCGCCAGCAGCCGAGGTGGGGGGAAGGGTGACAATGAGCAGTTCTTC,CASSRGGGKGDNEQFF
NA,TRBJ2-7,TRBV6-1,few,TGTGCCAGCAGTGTCGGCTACGAGCAGTACTTC,CASSVGYEQYF
TRBD1,TRBJ2-7,TRBV7-9,NA,TGTGCCAGCAGCCCCGGGGACAGGGCCTACGAGCAGTACTTC,CASSPGDRAYEQYF
NA,TRBJ1-2,TRBV10-2,NA,TGCGCCAGCAGACCAGGGTTTGGTTATGGCTACACCTTC,CASRPGFGYGYTF
NA,TRBJ2-4,TRBV7-2,NA,TGTGCCAGCAGCTCAAAGCGGGTTGTCAAAAACATTCAGTACTTC,CASSSKRVVKNIQYF
NA,TRBJ2-7,TRBV10-3,NA,TGTGCCATCAGTGAGGGACAGTTGGACGAGCAGTACTTC,CAISEGQLDEQYF
TRBD1,TRBJ1-2,TRBV19,NA,TGTGCCAGTAGTATTGGGACAGGGTTAAACTATGGCTACACCTTC,CASSIGTGLNYGYTF
NA,TRBJ2-7,TRBV5-4,NA,TGTGCCAGCAGCTTGGGAGGGAGAGGAGAGCAGTACTTC,CASSLGGRGEQYF
TRBD1,TRBJ1-4,TRBV7-2,NA,TGTGCCAGCAGCGAAGAACAGGGGGCGCGGGGGCGAAAACTGTTTTTT,CASSEEQGARGRKLFF
TRBD2,TRBJ2-1,TRBV9,few,TGTGCCAGCAGCGTAGATAGCGGGGGAAGCGATGAGCAGTTCTTC,CASSVDSGGSDEQFF
NA,TRBJ1-5,TRBV20-1,NA,TGCAGTGCTAGCGTAGGGGCGACCCAGCATTTT,CSASVGATQHF
NA,TRBJ1-5,TRBV9,NA,TGTGCCAGCAGCGTAGACGGGTGGAGCAATCAGCCCCAGCATTTT,CASSVDGWSNQPQHF
NA,TRBJ1-2,TRBV6-5,NA,TGTGCCAGCAGACAGTCCCCCTATGGCTACACCTTC,CASRQSPYGYTF
NA,TRBJ2-5,TRBV4-1,NA,TGCGCCAGCAGCCAAGAATCTCTAGCCGTTGGGACCCAGTACTTC,CASSQESLAVGTQYF
NA,TRBJ2-2,TRBV7-8,NA,TGTGCCAGCAGCTTAGCTAGCGGAGCGAACACCGGGGAGCTGTTTTTT,CASSLASGANTGELFF
NA,TRBJ2-5,TRBV30,NA,TGTGCCTGGAGTGTCCTAGAGACCCAGTACTTC,CAWSVLETQYF
TRBD1,TRBJ1-2,TRBV7-9,NA,TGTGCCAGCAGCAACGGACAGGGTACCTATGGCTACACCTTC,CASSNGQGTYGYTF
TRBD1,TRBJ2-2,TRBV6-5,NA,TGTGCCAGCAGTAAACAAACAGGGGCCGGGGAGCTGTTTTTT,CASSKQTGAGELFF
TRBD1,TRBJ1-4,TRBV6-1,once,TGTGCCAGCTCAATGGGGACAGCAACTAATGAAAAACTGTTTTTT,CASSMGTATNEKLFF
TRBD2,TRBJ2-3,TRBV6-5,few,TGTGCCAGCAGTTACTCGGCTAGCGGGATGGCAGATACGCAGTATTTT,CASSYSASGMADTQYF
TRBD2,TRBJ2-7,TRBV11-2,NA,TGTGCCAGCAGCTTAGATACGGGGGGTAGCTCCTACGAGCAGTACTTC,CASSLDTGGSSYEQYF
TRBD1,TRBJ1-2,TRBV18,NA,TGTGCCAGCTCACCTCAGACCGGGACAGGGATCTATGGCTACACCTTC,CASSPQTGTGIYGYTF
TRBD1,TRBJ1-1,TRBV5-4,few,TGTGCCACTAAGCCGGGGACAGGGGGCAATCTGGGGAACACTGAAGCTTTCTTT,CATKPGTGGNLGNTEAFF
TRBD2,TRBJ2-5,TRBV5-1,NA,TGCGCCAGCAGCACTCCGGTGTCCGGGGGGGCCGACTTAGCGGAGACCCAGTACTTC,CASSTPVSGGADLAETQYF
TRBD2,TRBJ2-3,TRBV5-1,once,TGCGCCAGCAGCCCCACTAGCGCCGATACGCAGTATTTT,CASSPTSADTQYF
NA,TRBJ2-7,TRBV4-1,NA,TGCGCCAGCAGCCCTGGTAGGGGCGCCCCCTCCTACGAGCAGTACTTC,CASSPGRGAPSYEQYF
NA,TRBJ1-6,TRBV18,NA,TGTGCCAGCTCACCAGGGCAGGAAAATTCACCCCTCCACTTT,CASSPGQENSPLHF
NA,TRBJ1-4,TRBV2,NA,TGTGCCAGCAGCAGGGGTGGGCTTAATGAAAAACTGTTTTTT,CASSRGGLNEKLFF
NA,TRBJ2-5,TRBV5-1,NA,TGCGCCAGCAGCTTGGAGGGGAACCAAGAGACCCAGTACTTC,CASSLEGNQETQYF